The subject of this entry is one T cell receptor beta chain. In this sample, this clonotype turned up many times. Its antigen is currently not known. No quality values exist for individual bases; no much larger clone is one base distant. The data are from a study of post-analysis software for immune sequencing data (dated by TCRdb to 2014 to 2015). Turning to the overall study: The recorded disease courses included relapsing-remitting, secondary progressive and progressive-relapsing multiple sclerosis, and some patients had no subtype annotation. Patient repertoires were compared against some twelve previously published healthy control repertoires from donors aged about 6 to 25 years. A subset of samples was prepared in parallel using single-end sample barcoding, then pooled and co-amplified after Illumina adapter ligation. Results the study describes overall, beyond this receptor: When samples were clustered directly using the F measure, samples prepared in the same batch co-clustered strongly, which prompted a batch-effect correction. Normalized Chao1 diversity was significantly lower in multiple sclerosis patients than controls, suggesting substantial peripheral T-cell clonal expansion. Significantly higher frequencies in patients than in controls were found for several TRBV segments, including TRBV5-6, TRBV5-1 and TRBV20-1. The control group was slightly older than the multiple sclerosis patient group.

The library was produced with PCR. TCRdb shows the sequencer as Illumina HiSeq 2500. Unique molecular identifiers were incorporated into TCR beta cDNA libraries to reduce PCR and sequencing biases. Around 500,000 cDNA molecules were obtained for every 1 to 10 million input T cells, so each molecule roughly corresponded to one T cell. The same protocol used for the earlier healthy control dataset was applied to prepare and sequence the patient libraries. Within a given batch, samples were prepared together, multiplexed and sequenced on the same HiSeq lane. As for the original processing: Raw barcoded reads were processed with MIGEC, discarding single-read molecular identifier groups before consensus assembly and CDR3 extraction. Clonotype tables were post-analysed with VDJtools, normalizing diversity by down-sampling all datasets to the smallest sample size. To correct batch-related cross-sample contamination, repertoire overlap clustering matched CDR3 amino acid sequences but not nucleotide sequences. Through fastp at Q25 and MiXCR, TCRdb rebuilt clones from the public reads, retaining in-frame beta chains. Each entry merges the rows of one CDR3 protein and shows their most common DNA and genes. TCRdb's processing, not the study's, gives the V and J calls here. In all, the sample holds 250,000 to 300,000 distinct CDR3 sequences, and 36% of those were seen once. In total, the top ten clones hold under 5.5% of the sample.

TCR beta repertoires were profiled from peripheral blood of roughly 13 young patients with multiple sclerosis to demonstrate the VDJtools post-analysis software. Multiple sclerosis patients were children and adolescents aged roughly 6 to 17 years. CDR3 length: 12 amino acids, cysteine to phenylalanine. Of all the DNA, just the CDR3 is kept, 36 bases in frame from base 1. The germline V gene sets CDR1 to SQVTM and CDR2 to ANQGSEA. V lost 4 bases and J lost 6 bases; the stretch between them is 9 bases long. The TCR originated in a girl aged 5-17 years with multiple sclerosis. Sequencing input: blood. The V and J segments used are TRBV29-1 and TRBJ2-2; the D element might be TRBD1 or TRBD2, as each aligns at 5 bases. The nucleotide sequence is TGCAGCGTTGTGGGGGTTGCCGGGGAGCTGTTTTTT. Translated, this is CSVVGVAGELFF.